This entry is about one T cell receptor (beta chain). Generated by immunoSEQ multiplex PCR, the TCRdb table keeps only in-frame clones and is missing some. This repertoire shows over 30,000 clones, over 75% found once; its top ten account for more than 1%. The sample comes from a study of T cell changes during pregnancy in multiple sclerosis. The CDR3 is 14 residues long. Germline CDR1 reads SGHRS; CDR2 reads YFSETQ. J lost 8 bases, V lost 4 bases, and 5 bases had no gene match. V usage is TRBV5-1 and J usage is TRBJ1-6, with 8 bases identical to TRBD1. The source of this sequence is a female donor with multiple sclerosis, enrolled in a pregnancy study. The sequencing used CD4+ T cells from peripheral blood mononuclear cells, collected before pregnancy. CDR3 loop: CASSTDRAYSPLHF. The CDR3 bases are TGCGCCAGCAGCACGGACAGGGCGTATTCACCCCTCCACTTT.